This is a list of T cell receptor beta chains from one sample in a study of human T cells and chemical hapten exposure. TCRdb independently ran MiXCR on the RACE reads; one entry per CDR3 protein. The table has about 380,000 distinct CDR3 sequences, about 6% seen once. Sequencing used whole blood, obtained in connection with sensitization to the hapten diphenylcyclopropenone (DPC). These receptors were collected from a woman younger than 30 with alopecia areata. Some clones in this sample may be carry-over from other donors' samples. Both conserved end residues are part of each CDR3. Fields, in order: V gene, D gene, CDR3 protein. D genes are given only for firm matches.

TRBV7-2 | - | CASSLVLSHSSTDTQYF
TRBV2 | - | CASSPTGTQETQYF
TRBV20-1 | TRBD1 | CSASPQGDEQYF
TRBV29-1 | TRBD1 | CSVETTGDGYTF
TRBV6-5 | TRBD1 | CASRIQGGSDTQYF
TRBV6-5 | - | CASSFLLPGQLYGYTF
TRBV5-1 | - | CASSLGSSVADTQYF
TRBV7-6 | - | CASSLARAYEQYF
TRBV30 | - | CAWRLHGINYGYTF
TRBV27 | - | CASSGTQNYEQYF
TRBV6-1 | TRBD2 | CASSHATQRGRNTGELFF
TRBV12-3/TRBV12-4 | TRBD2 | CASSFVVAGGNEQFF
TRBV12-3/TRBV12-4 | - | CASSLSNSPLHF
TRBV4-1 | - | CASSQLPPDTQYF
TRBV5-5 | - | CASSLGRIYNEQFF
TRBV5-1 | TRBD1 | CASSFGTGRGEKLFF
TRBV10-3 | - | CAISAEDGGVNGYTF
TRBV14 | - | CASSHFEDPLRDTQYF
TRBV29-1 | - | CSVEGIGEGSTEAFF
TRBV4-2 | TRBD1 | CASSQEDRGSGNTIYF
TRBV12-3/TRBV12-4 | TRBD1 | CASSLGQGAANTEAFF
TRBV18 | - | CASSLVVGEAFF
TRBV7-3 | - | CASSPTYTDTQYF
TRBV7-2 | TRBD1 | CASSRDRYTDTQYF
TRBV7-2 | - | CASSLSTGNTIYF
TRBV10-3 | TRBD1 | CAISESTGLDSNGYTF
TRBV19 | TRBD1 | CASSTQGTVETQYF
TRBV20-1 | - | CSALLSNEQFF
TRBV9 | - | CASSVEGSDTQYF
TRBV28 | - | CASSSWAPLHF
TRBV13 | - | CASSALKGWGNEQFF
TRBV20-1 | - | CSAKGGSYNEQFF
TRBV29-1 | TRBD1 | CSVEQGVNTEAFF
TRBV6-1 | - | CASSEGQGNQPQHF
TRBV20-1 | - | CSAKDPDTDTQYF
TRBV25-1 | - | CASRLYEQYF
TRBV10-1 | - | CASSASVRQNQNTEAFF
TRBV6-2/TRBV6-3 | TRBD1 | CASRRQGPYGYTF
TRBV3-1 | - | CASRDLDTQYF
TRBV6-5 | - | CASRSQTGTGYTF